Detailed here is one T cell receptor (beta chain). Its antigen is still unknown. The table came from immunoSEQ multiplex PCR; TCRdb's copy has only in-frame clones and leaves some out. The sample yields over 2,000,000 clones, just over 90% seen once. The record originates from a study of shared clonotypes between healthy human individuals. Findings and limits, study-wide: Among the subsets, naive ones generally showed larger estimated richness than memory ones. Four donors shared 4.5% to 6.5% of their naive CD4 clonotypes. Among donors, clonotype sharing was expected to be affected by sequencing depth.

Positive CCR7 selection of CD45RO-negative cells yielded the naive CD8 cells, and terminally differentiated effector memory CD45RA+ cells were excluded. Participating donors were healthy, HIV-negative adults free of recent acute infections or vaccinations. There are 17 residues in the CDR3. The germline V gene encodes CDR1 MDHEN and CDR2 SYDVKM. Trimming took off 3 bases at V and 5 bases at J, with 22 bases between the two ends. Sequences were obtained from naive CD8+ T cells from PBMCs. This clonotype was obtained from a man in his late teens or twenties in good health. Some clones in this sample may be carry-over from other donors' samples. The chain recombines TRBV28 with TRBJ1-2; D is possibly TRBD1 (5 bases). The CDR3 region is CASSFTPRPGGGYGYTF. CDR3 sequence (DNA): TGTGCCAGCAGTTTCACACCTCGACCCGGGGGGGGATATGGCTACACCTTC.